This T cell receptor beta chain was observed in a study of blood T cell repertoires in COVID-19. Study as a whole: Donors in the United States, Italy and Spain gave samples during acute or convalescent COVID-19.

Losses at the gene ends were 7 bases for V and 7 bases for J; bases not matched to a gene: 6. The CDR3 spans 12 residues. Germline CDR1 is SQVTM and CDR2 is ANQGSEA. Authors' methods: Reference gene primer amplification gave nucleated cell count estimates. Sequencing used immunoSEQ multiplex PCR; TCRdb keeps in-frame clones, though not all of them. D and trimming were read from the DNA, whereas the V and J calls and clone size are those reported in that table. This table holds 140,000 to 150,000 clones, about 80% found once. This sequence originates from a middle-aged man with acute or convalescent COVID-19. This chain connects TRBV29-1 to TRBJ2-1, with 8 positions matching TRBD1. Sequenced sample: peripheral blood. CDR3 protein: CSARTGRNEQFF. The CDR3 DNA sequence: TGCAGCGCGCGGACAGGGAGGAATGAGCAGTTCTTC.